This entry lists 29 T cell receptor beta chains sequenced from one sample in a study of PD-L1 blockade in urothelial cancer. Sequencing used immunoSEQ multiplex PCR; TCRdb keeps in-frame clones, though not all of them. The repertoire holds some 66,000 clones, 86% seen once, with 15% in the top ten. Described time point: pretreatment peripheral blood. Source: PBMCs, taken around atezolizumab (anti-PD-L1) treatment. These receptors originate from a man aged 55-75 years with urothelial cancer.

This rearrangement joins TRBV19 to TRBJ2-7; D is possibly TRBD1 (6 bases). The CDR3 contains 12 residues. V was trimmed by 10 bases and J by 2 bases, leaving 12 bases between them. Germline CDR1 and CDR2: LNHDA and SQIVND (reference sequence). In nucleotides, the CDR3 is TGTGCCACCGGGGACAAGACCTACGAGCAGTACTTC. Protein product: CATGDKTYEQYF.

This rearrangement joins TRBV7-3 to TRBJ2-2, with D hard to call. V lost 4 bases to trimming and J lost 6 bases, with 6 bases between them. Germline V gene sequence: CDR1 SGHTA, CDR2 FQGTGA. The CDR3 loop spans 12 amino acids. The CDR3: CASSSASGELFF. Here the CDR3 DNA reads TGTGCCAGCAGCTCAGCGTCCGGGGAGCTGTTTTTT.

This chain links TRBV28 with TRBJ1-4, with TRBD1 matching 8 bases. Trimming removed 5 bases from V and 7 bases from J; junction bases left unmatched: 3. The CDR3 length is 13 residues. Germline V gene lookup returns CDR1 MDHEN and CDR2 SYDVKM. The CDR3 loop is CASSTGGVEKLFF. CDR3 bases: TGTGCCAGCAGTACAGGGGGAGTTGAAAAACTGTTTTTT. Full variable domain (missing parts from reference TRBV28 and TRBJ1-4): DVKVTQSSRYLVKRTGEKVFLECVQDMDHENMFWYRQDPGLGLRLIYFSYDVKMKEKGDIPEGYSVSREKKERFSLILESASTNQTSMYLCASSTGGVEKLFFGSGTQLSVL.

V is TRBV12-5 and J is TRBJ2-7; 8 bases match TRBD1. The CDR3 totals 16 residues. V lost 6 bases to trimming and J lost 2 bases; unmatched junction nucleotides: 12. Germline V gene lookup returns CDR1 LGHNT and CDR2 FRNRAP. This CDR3 reads CASGMTFQGATYEQYF. In DNA form, the CDR3 reads TGTGCTAGTGGGATGACTTTTCAGGGGGCAACCTACGAGCAGTACTTC. Looking up the rest from reference TRBV12-5 and TRBJ2-7 gives the full variable domain: DARVTQTPRHKVTEMGQEVTMRCQPILGHNTVFWYRQTMMQGLELLAYFRNRAPLDDSGMPKDRFSAEMPDATLATLKIQPSEPRDSAVYFCASGMTFQGATYEQYFGPGTRLTVT.

This clone has only one observation. The chain employs TRBV19 and TRBJ2-2; 8 bases match TRBD1. The CDR3 contains 16 residues. The V gene end was trimmed by 4 bases and the J gene end by 6 bases; junction bases not matched to a gene: 10. The germline gives CDR1 LNHDA, CDR2 SQIVND (reference sequence). Here the CDR3 DNA reads TGTGCCAGTAGTAGGATCACAGGGGGACGGGCCGGGGAGCTGTTTTTT. Protein product: CASSRITGGRAGELFF.

This sequence joins TRBV29-1 and TRBJ1-1; no clear D. This CDR3 comprises 11 residues. CDR1 SQVTM and CDR2 ANQGSEA come from the germline V gene. The ends were cut back, 7 bases at V and 0 bases at J, with 6 bases in the middle. The CDR3 bases are TGCAGCGCATTAGTGAACACTGAAGCTTTCTTT. The encoded protein is CSALVNTEAFF.

The rearrangement uses TRBV2 and TRBJ1-4, with TRBD1 matching over 7 bases. Trimming removed 7 bases from V and 8 bases from J; junction bases left unmatched: 4. CDR1 is SNHLY, CDR2 FYNNEI, per germline. The CDR3 runs 12 residues. CDR3 protein: CASKGAGEKLFF. The DNA for the CDR3 is TGTGCCAGCAAGGGGGCGGGGGAAAAACTGTTTTTT.

The CDR3 reads CASSLKSPTALGGDSPLHF. The CDR3 DNA sequence: TGCGCCAGCAGTCTCAAATCCCCGACTGCCCTAGGGGGCGATTCACCCCTCCACTTT. The J gene is TRBJ1-6, the V gene TRBV23-1, with TRBD1 matching over 7 bases. TRBV23-1 carries the ORF label, with uncertain function. The CDR3 totals 19 residues. With V trimmed by 4 bases and J by 8 bases, 20 bases remained unmatched.

This clone was counted once. The chain joins TRBV7-9 to TRBJ2-5; no reliable D call. Germline lookup yields CDR1 SEHNR and CDR2 FQNEAQ (reference sequence). The CDR3 is 14 amino acids. Trimming pared 5 bases from V and 4 bases from J, leaving 14 bases between. The CDR3 is CASSKNTGGETQYF. CDR3 in DNA: TGTGCCAGCAGCAAAAACACGGGTGGAGAGACCCAGTACTTC.

The chain couples TRBV5-1 to TRBJ1-3, with a possible D match to TRBD1 (5 bases). Germline V gene lookup returns CDR1 SGHRS and CDR2 YFSETQ. CDR3 length equals 18 residues. Between the trimmed V and J ends, which lost 4 bases and 0 bases, there was a span of 20 bases. This chain's CDR3 is CASSPTPPGLTSGNTIYF. CDR3 DNA sequence: TGCGCCAGCAGCCCAACTCCCCCGGGACTGACCTCTGGAAACACCATATATTTT.

The chain has TRBV19 and TRBJ1-2; D is unresolved. This CDR3 is built from 15 residues. The V end was cut by 3 bases, the J end by 8 bases, with 19 bases between. Germline-derived CDR1 and CDR2 are LNHDA and SQIVND (reference sequence). For the CDR3, the DNA is TGTGCCAGTAGTATCTTTAGTGAAGCGAAGTGGGGCTACACCTTC. Encoded protein: CASSIFSEAKWGYTF.

The chain employs TRBV6-1 and TRBJ2-2; the match to TRBD1 covers 8 bases. The V gene end was trimmed by 2 bases and the J gene end by 0 bases; junction bases not matched to a gene: 2. The CDR3 consists of 16 residues. Looked up from germline, CDR1 is MNHNS and CDR2 is SASEGT. The CDR3 reads CASSEPGGANTGELFF. CDR3 sequence (DNA): TGTGCCAGCAGTGAACCAGGGGGCGCGAACACCGGGGAGCTGTTTTTT.

This chain connects TRBV30 to TRBJ2-1; TRBD2 matches at 9 bases. The J segment lost 0 bases and the V segment lost 1 base, leaving 4 bases of the junction unmatched. The CDR3 totals 16 residues. CDR1 and CDR2 (germline): GTSNPN, SVGIG (reference sequence). For the CDR3, the DNA is TGTGCCTGGAGTGCAAAAGCGGGGGGCTCCTACAATGAGCAGTTCTTC. Protein product: CAWSAKAGGSYNEQFF. The complete variable domain, with remaining parts taken from reference TRBV30 and TRBJ2-1, reads SQTIHQWPATLVQPVGSPLSLECTVEGTSNPNLYWYRQAAGRGLQLLFYSVGIGQISSEVPQNLSASRPQDRQFILSSKKLLLSDSGFYLCAWSAKAGGSYNEQFFGPGTRLTVL.

The rearrangement uses TRBV29-1 and TRBJ2-5, with 11 bases identical to TRBD2. The CDR3 has 17 residues. V lost 0 bases to trimming and J lost 2 bases; unmatched junction nucleotides: 8. Germline values: CDR1 SQVTM, CDR2 ANQGSEA. The chain's CDR3 is CSVEDPLAGGYQETQYF. Here the CDR3 DNA reads TGCAGCGTTGAAGATCCCCTAGCGGGGGGATATCAAGAGACCCAGTACTTC.

CDR3 in amino acids: CASSLQGGGNIQYF. The DNA for the CDR3 is TGTGCCAGCAGCCTTCAGGGAGGCGGAAACATTCAGTACTTC. This sequence joins TRBV11-3 and TRBJ2-4, with a tentative D call TRBD2 (6 bases). This CDR3 spans 14 amino acids. Germline V gives CDR1 SGHNT, CDR2 YENEEA. Trimming removed 5 bases at V and 6 bases at J, with 14 bases between. The entire variable domain, with the rest obtained from reference TRBV11-3 and TRBJ2-4, is as follows: EAGVVQSPRYKIIEKKQPVAFWCNPISGHNTLYWYLQNLGQGPELLIRYENEEAVDDSQLPKDRFSAERLKGVDSTLKIQPAELGDSAVYLCASSLQGGGNIQYFGAGTRLSVL.

The V call is TRBV5-4, the J call TRBJ2-7, with D possibly TRBD2 on 5 matching bases. The germline V and J ends were trimmed by 0 bases and 5 bases, with 15 bases remaining between them. The CDR3 contains 15 residues. Germline V gives CDR1 SGHNT, CDR2 YYREEE (reference sequence). The CDR3 loop reads CASSLGASLSDEQYF. The CDR3 region has the DNA TGTGCCAGCAGCTTGGGTGCTAGCCTTAGCGACGAGCAGTACTTC.

The rearrangement links TRBV6-1 to TRBJ2-7; 11 bases are shared with TRBD1. Germline V gene sequence: CDR1 MNHNS, CDR2 SASEGT. The V and J ends lost 6 bases and 3 bases, in that order; junction bases with no gene match: 1. This CDR3 has 13 amino acids. CDR3 loop: CASRGTGGYEQYF. In nucleotides, the CDR3 is TGTGCCAGCAGGGGGACAGGGGGCTACGAGCAGTACTTC.

V and J are TRBV5-1 and TRBJ1-2; 7 positions match TRBD1. This CDR3 contains 15 residues. With 4 bases clipped from V and 3 bases from J, the junction kept 9 bases outside the gene matches. Germline values: CDR1 SGHRS, CDR2 YFSETQ. The CDR3 DNA reads as TGCGCCAGCAGCAGGGACAGCCAATGGGACTATGGCTACACCTTC. Protein: CASSRDSQWDYGYTF.

V gene TRBV2 combines with J gene TRBJ2-7; 7 nucleotides agree with TRBD1. The CDR3 contains 15 residues. Germline-derived CDR1 and CDR2 are SNHLY and FYNNEI. The junction had 9 bases not matched to a gene; V was cut back by 5 bases and J by 2 bases. CDR3 DNA: TGTGCCAGCAGTCTAAACCGACAGGGTCCCTACGAGCAGTACTTC. Its protein is CASSLNRQGPYEQYF.

The gene calls are TRBV6-6 and TRBJ2-3; 7 bases line up with TRBD2. This CDR3 region has 15 residues. The V segment lost 6 bases and the J segment 1 base; nucleotides outside the gene matches: 7. The germline V gene has CDR1 MNHNY and CDR2 SVGAGI (reference sequence). CDR3 sequence: CASSVFSGGTDTQYF. CDR3 coding DNA: TGTGCCAGCAGCGTTTTCAGCGGGGGCACAGATACGCAGTATTTT.

V and J are TRBV5-1 and TRBJ1-1; the D is unclear. This CDR3 spans 14 amino acids. V lost 0 bases, J lost 2 bases, and 8 bases lay in between. Germline CDR1 and CDR2: SGHRS and YFSETQ. The CDR3 reads CASSLDPENTEAFF. CDR3 DNA: TGCGCCAGCAGCTTGGATCCAGAAAACACTGAAGCTTTCTTT.

The rearrangement links TRBV25-1 to TRBJ1-2; 7 positions match TRBD1. Germline CDR1 and CDR2: MGHDK and SYGVNS. V shed 3 bases, J shed 5 bases, and the junction held 6 bases outside the gene matches. CDR3 size: 14 residues. The CDR3: CASSDFGTAYGYTF. In nucleotides, the CDR3 is TGTGCCAGCAGTGACTTCGGGACAGCATATGGCTACACCTTC.

The chain recombines TRBV29-1 with TRBJ2-2; TRBD1 matches 10 bases. The CDR3 covers 14 residues. The trim removed 6 bases at V and 4 bases at J, leaving 5 bases unmatched. CDR1 and CDR2 (germline): SQVTM, ANQGSEA. In DNA, the CDR3 is TGCAGCGTAGATCGGACAGGGGGCACCGGGGAGCTGTTTTTT. This encodes CSVDRTGGTGELFF.

The chain recombines TRBV5-1 with TRBJ2-7; a possible D gene is TRBD2 (7 bases). The length of the CDR3 is 16 residues. Germline V CDR1 and CDR2: SGHRS, YFSETQ. V lost 0 bases to trimming and J lost 4 bases, with 17 bases between them. The CDR3 region has the DNA TGCGCCAGCAGCTTGGATACGGGGGGCCTGGCTTACGAGCAGTACTTC. Its protein is CASSLDTGGLAYEQYF.

The table lists this clone with a count of one. The gene calls are TRBV6-6 and TRBJ1-1; TRBD1 aligns across 7 bases. V dropped 2 bases and J dropped 2; count of bases not matched to a gene: 5. CDR3 length: 15 amino acids. The germline V gene has CDR1 MNHNY and CDR2 SVGAGI (reference sequence). For the CDR3, the DNA is TGTGCCAGCAGTTACACAGGGGTAGGTAACACTGAAGCTTTCTTT. Translated: CASSYTGVGNTEAFF.

The V gene is TRBV29-1, the J gene TRBJ2-1, with 7 bases identical to TRBD1. CDR1 and CDR2 from the germline V gene are SQVTM and ANQGSEA. The junction had 20 bases not matched to a gene; V was cut back by 6 bases and J by 9 bases. CDR3 length equals 16 residues. Here the CDR3 DNA reads TGCAGCGTAGCCAGCACTGGACAGGACCGAGACGGTGAGCAGTTCTTC. It yields the protein CSVASTGQDRDGEQFF.

This clone was detected only once. This chain connects TRBV19 to TRBJ2-2; D might be TRBD2 (6 bases). V lost 0 bases and J 7 bases, leaving 12 bases between the germline ends. Germline CDR1 LNHDA, CDR2 SQIVND (reference sequence). The CDR3 is 15 amino acids. CDR3 nucleotide sequence: TGTGCCAGTAGTATAGAGGCTAGCGTAGGCGGGGAGCTGTTTTTT. Residues: CASSIEASVGGELFF. Full variable domain (outside the CDR3, taken from reference TRBV19 and TRBJ2-2): DGGITQSPKYLFRKEGQNVTLSCEQNLNHDAMYWYRQDPGQGLRLIYYSQIVNDFQKGDIAEGYSVSREKKESFPLTVTSAQKNPTAFYLCASSIEASVGGELFFGEGSRLTVL.

This clone appeared a single time. The chain couples TRBV11-3 to TRBJ2-5; 12 positions match TRBD2. The CDR3 consists of 17 residues. V lost 6 bases, J lost 4 bases, and 12 bases stayed unmatched. Germline V lookup: CDR1 SGHNT, CDR2 YENEEA. In DNA, the CDR3 is TGTGCCAGCAGTTCCGGACTAGCGGGGCCACATGGAGAGACCCAGTACTTC. Protein product: CASSSGLAGPHGETQYF.

The sample holds one count of this clone. J is TRBJ2-1 and V is TRBV2, with TRBD1 matching 7 bases. From germline, CDR1 is SNHLY and CDR2 FYNNEI. The V segment lost 6 bases and the J segment 4 bases; nucleotides outside the gene matches: 9. The CDR3 covers 15 residues. CDR3 region: CASSSETGQYNEQFF. CDR3 in DNA: TGTGCCAGCAGCAGCGAAACGGGACAGTACAATGAGCAGTTCTTC.